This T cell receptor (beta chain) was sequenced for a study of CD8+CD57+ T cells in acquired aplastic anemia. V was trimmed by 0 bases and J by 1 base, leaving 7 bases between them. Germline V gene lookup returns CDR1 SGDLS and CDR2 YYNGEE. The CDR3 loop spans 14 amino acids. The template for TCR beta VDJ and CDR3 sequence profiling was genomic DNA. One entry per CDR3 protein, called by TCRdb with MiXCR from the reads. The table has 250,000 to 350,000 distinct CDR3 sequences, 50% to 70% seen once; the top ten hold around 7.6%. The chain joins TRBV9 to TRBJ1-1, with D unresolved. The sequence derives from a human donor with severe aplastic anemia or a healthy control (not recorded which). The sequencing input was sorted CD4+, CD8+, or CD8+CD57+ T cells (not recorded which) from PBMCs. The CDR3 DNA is TGTGCCAGCAGCGTAGGCGGGGAGAACACTGAAGCTTTCTTT. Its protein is CASSVGGENTEAFF.